The 7 T cell receptor beta chains given below trace back to one sample, sequenced in a study of cytomegalovirus exposure and HLA in healthy donors. The study ran its PCR with 60 Vbeta and 13 Jbeta primers. Some clones are missing from TCRdb's copy, which holds only in-frame ones; the method was immunoSEQ multiplex PCR. The repertoire holds fewer than 200,000 clones, with approximately 77% as singletons. The sample was PBMCs. All receptors come from a female donor in good health and CMV-seronegative.

The chain uses TRBV15 and TRBJ1-6; 9 nucleotides align to TRBD1. Germline V CDR1 and CDR2: LNHNV, YYDKDF (reference sequence). The junction had 2 bases not matched to a gene; V was cut back by 3 bases and J by 11 bases. The CDR3 has 13 residues. In DNA form, the CDR3 reads TGTGCCACCAGCAGCGACAGGGGGACACCCCTCCACTTT. It codes for CATSSDRGTPLHF.

V usage is TRBV4-3 and J usage is TRBJ2-2; D gene unclear. V lost 0 bases and J 6 bases, leaving 5 bases between the germline ends. The CDR3 is 13 amino acids. Germline CDR1 is LGHNA and CDR2 is YSLEER. Written as DNA, the CDR3 is TGCGCCAGCAGCCAAGATCGAGCCGGGGAGCTGTTTTTT. Its translation: CASSQDRAGELFF.

The gene calls are TRBV9 and TRBJ1-2; 7 nucleotides line up with TRBD1. The CDR3 is 14 amino acids. V lost 5 bases to trimming and J lost 5 bases; unmatched junction nucleotides: 9. Germline V CDR1 and CDR2: SGDLS, YYNGEE. The DNA for the CDR3 is TGTGCCAGCAGGGCTGGTCAGGGGGGATATGGCTACACCTTC. Translating gives CASRAGQGGYGYTF.

The chain joins TRBV6-6 to TRBJ1-1; TRBD1 matches at 8 bases. Germline V lookup: CDR1 MNHNY, CDR2 SVGAGI (reference sequence). This CDR3 contains 15 residues. V lost 5 bases, J lost 1 base, and 6 bases stayed unmatched. DNA of the CDR3: TGTGCCAGCAGTCCACGGACAGGGAGGAACACTGAAGCTTTCTTT. It encodes CASSPRTGRNTEAFF.

This clone was found a few times. The chain links TRBV11-3 to TRBJ2-1; tentative D call: TRBD1 (5 bases). Per the germline V gene, CDR1 is SGHNT and CDR2 is YENEEA. This CDR3 has 13 amino acids. V shed 5 bases and J shed 10 bases, with 15 bases lying between them. CDR3 region: CASSIYGAGEQFF. Here the CDR3 DNA reads TGTGCCAGCAGCATCTATGGGGCCGGCGAGCAGTTCTTC. Full variable domain (outside the CDR3, taken from reference TRBV11-3 and TRBJ2-1): EAGVVQSPRYKIIEKKQPVAFWCNPISGHNTLYWYLQNLGQGPELLIRYENEEAVDDSQLPKDRFSAERLKGVDSTLKIQPAELGDSAVYLCASSIYGAGEQFFGPGTRLTVL.

This clone showed up just once. This sequence joins TRBV2 and TRBJ2-7; the match to TRBD1 covers 7 bases. After removal of 9 bases from V and 3 bases from J, the junction contained 2 bases not matched to a gene. The CDR3 loop spans 11 amino acids. Germline loops: CDR1 SNHLY, CDR2 FYNNEI. The CDR3 protein is CARGTDYEQYF. As DNA, the CDR3 is TGTGCCAGAGGGACAGACTACGAGCAGTACTTC.

The rearrangement uses TRBV9 and TRBJ2-2; 7 nucleotides align to TRBD1. The trim removed 4 bases at V and 6 bases at J, leaving 3 bases unmatched. Germline values: CDR1 SGDLS, CDR2 YYNGEE. The CDR3 contains 13 residues. CDR3 sequence: CASSSRGPGELFF. Here the CDR3 DNA reads TGTGCCAGCAGCTCGAGGGGGCCCGGGGAGCTGTTTTTT.